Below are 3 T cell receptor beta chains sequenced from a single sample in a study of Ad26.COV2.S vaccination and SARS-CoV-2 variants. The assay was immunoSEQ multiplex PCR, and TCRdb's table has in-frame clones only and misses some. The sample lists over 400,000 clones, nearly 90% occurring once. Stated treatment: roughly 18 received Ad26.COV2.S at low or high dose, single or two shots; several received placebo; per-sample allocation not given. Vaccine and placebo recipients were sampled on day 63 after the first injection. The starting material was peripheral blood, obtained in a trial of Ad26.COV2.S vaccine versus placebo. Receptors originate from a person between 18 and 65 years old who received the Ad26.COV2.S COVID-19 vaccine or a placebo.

The CDR3 sequence is CASSLLRGETQYF. The CDR3 bases are TGTGCCAGCAGCTTACTAAGGGGAGAGACCCAGTACTTC. This rearrangement joins TRBV11-3 to TRBJ2-5; the D gene is possibly TRBD1 (5 bases). The CDR3 is 13 residues long. From germline, CDR1 is SGHNT and CDR2 YENEEA. V was clipped by 2 bases and J by 4 bases, with 8 bases between them.

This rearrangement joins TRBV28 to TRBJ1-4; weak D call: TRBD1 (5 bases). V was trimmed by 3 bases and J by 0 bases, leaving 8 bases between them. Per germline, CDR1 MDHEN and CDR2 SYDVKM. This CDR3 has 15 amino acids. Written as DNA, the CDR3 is TGTGCCAGCAGTTTGGGACTATCAACTAATGAAAAACTGTTTTTT. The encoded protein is CASSLGLSTNEKLFF.

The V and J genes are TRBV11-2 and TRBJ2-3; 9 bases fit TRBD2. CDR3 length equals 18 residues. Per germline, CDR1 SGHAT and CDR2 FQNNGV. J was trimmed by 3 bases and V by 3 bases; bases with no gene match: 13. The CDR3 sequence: CASSFSPPRGLATDTQYF. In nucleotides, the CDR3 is TGTGCCAGCAGCTTTAGTCCCCCCCGGGGACTAGCAACAGATACGCAGTATTTT.